One sample yielded the 16 T cell receptor beta chains listed below, sequenced in a study of response to subunit inactivated influenza vaccine. TCRdb redid the calling of the RT-PCR reads with MiXCR, one entry per CDR3 protein. Among roughly 500,000 distinct CDR3 sequences listed, 16% were seen once. The sequencing used CD4+ T cells sorted from PBMCs, collected roughly 24 months after vaccination. These receptors originate from a man aged 45 to 70 who received an inactivated influenza vaccine.

The chain joins TRBV27 to TRBJ2-7; D gene ambiguous. The V end lost 4 bases, the J end lost 6 bases, and 22 bases lay between the germline ends. Germline-derived CDR1 and CDR2 are MNHEY and SMNVEV (reference sequence). The CDR3 contains 16 residues. CDR3 sequence reads: CASSSLSGRILGEQYF. DNA for the CDR3: TGTGCCAGCAGTTCGCTTTCTGGCAGGATCTTAGGCGAGCAGTACTTC.

This clonotype has just a few counts. This chain links TRBV18 with TRBJ2-7; D is undetermined. Germline CDR1 KGHSH, CDR2 LQKENI. CDR3 size: 15 residues. V shed 2 bases and J shed 2 bases, with 13 bases lying between them. CDR3 protein: CASSPARIPTYEQYF. CDR3 DNA: TGTGCCAGCTCACCAGCTAGGATCCCCACCTACGAGCAGTACTTC. The variable domain in full, completed from reference TRBV18 and TRBJ2-7, reads NAGVMQNPRHLVRRRGQEARLRCSPMKGHSHVYWYRQLPEEGLKFMVYLQKENIIDESGMPKERFSAEFPKEGPSILRIQQVVRGDSAAYFCASSPARIPTYEQYFGPGTRLTVT.

The chain has TRBV20-1 and TRBJ2-4; 8 bases fit TRBD2. CDR3 length: 14 amino acids. J lost 2 bases, V lost 5 bases, and 5 bases had no gene match. In germline, CDR1 is DFQATT, CDR2 SNEGSKA (reference sequence). CDR3 protein: CSADVAGTKNIQYF. The CDR3, as DNA: TGCAGTGCTGACGTAGCGGGGACCAAAAACATTCAGTACTTC.

The V gene is TRBV3-1, the J gene TRBJ1-2; TRBD1 is a possible D gene (5 bases). Trimming shortened V by 4 bases and J by 1 base, and 10 bases separated the two germline ends. This CDR3 is built from 14 residues. From germline, CDR1 is LGHDT and CDR2 YNNKEL (reference sequence). As DNA, the CDR3 is TGTGCCAGCAGCCGGGGGACCGATAACTATGGCTACACCTTC. Translated, it gives CASSRGTDNYGYTF. Drawing the rest from reference TRBV3-1 and TRBJ1-2, the complete variable domain is DTAVSQTPKYLVTQMGNDKSIKCEQNLGHDTMYWYKQDSKKFLKIMFSYNNKELIINETVPNRFSPKSPDKAHLNLHINSLELGDSAVYFCASSRGTDNYGYTFGSGTRLTVV.

The chain has TRBV20-1 and TRBJ2-7; 8 nucleotides align to TRBD1. Per germline, CDR1 DFQATT and CDR2 SNEGSKA (reference sequence). The CDR3 runs to 13 residues. With V trimmed by 4 bases and J by 2 bases, 4 bases remained unmatched. CDR3 loop: CSAIGRGPYEQYF. CDR3 DNA: TGCAGTGCTATAGGCAGGGGGCCCTACGAGCAGTACTTC.

This clonotype showed up many times. This sequence joins TRBV7-8 and TRBJ2-7, with TRBD1 matching over 10 bases. CDR3 size: 14 residues. V lost 5 bases and J lost 6; bases outside the gene matches: 7. CDR1 is SGHVS and CDR2 is FQNEAQ in the germline V gene. As DNA, the CDR3 is TGTGCCAGCAGCCTACCCGGACAGGGGGTCGAGCAGTACTTC. Translated: CASSLPGQGVEQYF.

There are many counts of this clonotype. The chain combines TRBV12-3 or TRBV12-4 with TRBJ1-3; tentative D call: TRBD1 (5 bases). The CDR3 loop spans 14 amino acids. V lost 7 bases and J 4 bases, leaving 14 bases between the germline ends. The CDR3 region has the DNA TGTGCCAGCAAGGGGAGGAAGGACGGAAACACCATATATTTT. Its protein is CASKGRKDGNTIYF.

This chain uses TRBV5-1 with TRBJ1-1; D might be TRBD1 (5 bases). V was clipped by 3 bases and J by 0 bases, with 18 bases between them. The CDR3 loop spans 17 amino acids. CDR1 and CDR2 from the germline V gene are SGHRS and YFSETQ. The CDR3 coding sequence is TGCGCCAGCAGCTCGATGCGGGGGGGAGGATTGAACACTGAAGCTTTCTTT. As protein: CASSSMRGGGLNTEAFF. Based on the CDR3 plus reference TRBV5-1 and TRBJ1-1, the full variable domain is KAGVTQTPRYLIKTRGQQVTLSCSPISGHRSVSWYQQTPGQGLQFLFEYFSETQRNKGNFPGRFSGRQFSNSRSEMNVSTLELGDSALYLCASSSMRGGGLNTEAFFGQGTRLTVV.

The table lists this clonotype with a few counts. The V call is TRBV20-1, the J call TRBJ2-3, with 9 bases aligning to TRBD2. Germline assignment: CDR1 DFQATT and CDR2 SNEGSKA (reference sequence). The J segment lost 4 bases and the V segment lost 3 bases, leaving 8 bases of the junction unmatched. This CDR3 has 15 amino acids. CDR3 protein: CSARGVSGRPDTQYF. CDR3 DNA sequence: TGCAGTGCTAGGGGGGTCAGCGGGAGGCCAGATACGCAGTATTTT.

This clonotype was counted between two and nine times. The chain couples TRBV6-2 or TRBV6-3 to TRBJ2-2, with 10 bases that match TRBD1. The V segment lost 6 bases and the J segment 4 bases; nucleotides outside the gene matches: 5. The germline CDR1 and CDR2 sequences are MNHEY and SVGEGT. The CDR3 runs to 15 residues. The DNA for the CDR3 is TGTGCCAGCAGATCCGGGACAGGGGTCACCGGGGAGCTGTTTTTT. The encoded protein is CASRSGTGVTGELFF.

The J gene is TRBJ2-2, the V gene TRBV10-3; the match to TRBD2 covers 14 bases. The CDR3 extends over 16 amino acids. Looked up from germline, CDR1 is ENHRY and CDR2 is SYGVKD. V shed 6 bases and J 5 bases; nucleotides not matched to a gene: 5. The CDR3: CAIRGTSGGLTGELFF. The DNA for the CDR3 is TGTGCCATCAGGGGGACTAGCGGGGGACTAACCGGGGAGCTGTTTTTT.

V usage is TRBV20-1 and J usage is TRBJ2-5, with 9 bases identical to TRBD2. V dropped 6 bases and J dropped 5; count of bases not matched to a gene: 16. CDR1 is DFQATT, CDR2 SNEGSKA, per germline (reference sequence). CDR3 length: 16 residues. The CDR3 here is CSATRGGLARGETQYF. The CDR3 DNA sequence: TGCAGTGCAACAAGGGGTGGACTAGCGAGGGGGGAGACCCAGTACTTC.

This clonotype was counted only a few times. This chain joins TRBV28 and TRBJ2-7, with TRBD2 as a possible D gene (5 bases). Between the trimmed V and J ends, which lost 2 bases and 8 bases, there was a span of 22 bases. The length of the CDR3 is 16 residues. CDR1 and CDR2 (germline): MDHEN, SYDVKM. CDR3 sequence: CASSLTKRNLRSQQYF. The CDR3, as DNA: TGTGCCAGCAGTTTAACCAAGCGGAACTTACGATCTCAGCAGTACTTC.

V and J are TRBV5-4 and TRBJ2-5; possibly TRBD2 for D (6 bases). The CDR3 runs to 13 residues. The V gene's germline CDR1 is SGHNT and CDR2 YYREEE (reference sequence). Deletions cut 5 bases from V and 4 bases from J, with 12 bases between. CDR3 sequence: CASRLQEGETQYF. The CDR3 DNA is TGTGCCAGCAGGCTACAGGAGGGAGAGACCCAGTACTTC. The whole variable domain, filled in from reference TRBV5-4 and TRBJ2-5, reads ETGVTQSPTHLIKTRGQQVTLRCSSQSGHNTVSWYQQALGQGPQFIFQYYREEENGRGNFPPRFSGLQFPNYSSELNVNALELDDSALYLCASRLQEGETQYFGPGTRLLVL.

This clonotype was counted a few times. V usage is TRBV4-1 and J usage is TRBJ2-1, with 10 nucleotides matching TRBD1. The V and J ends lost 2 bases and 7 bases, in that order; junction bases with no gene match: 5. Germline CDR1 and CDR2: MGHRA and YSYEKL. CDR3 length: 15 amino acids. CDR3 in DNA: TGCGCCAGCAGCCAACCCCGGGACAGGGGAAATGAGCAGTTCTTC. It specifies CASSQPRDRGNEQFF.

The rearrangement joins TRBV5-1 to TRBJ2-2, with D unresolved. The germline V and J ends were trimmed by 1 base and 9 bases, with 10 bases remaining between them. The germline V gene encodes CDR1 SGHRS and CDR2 YFSETQ. The CDR3 has 13 amino acids. The CDR3 here is CASSLFEHRELFF. CDR3 nucleotide sequence: TGCGCCAGCAGCTTGTTTGAACACCGGGAGCTGTTTTTT.